This TCR beta chain was profiled in a study of shared clonotypes between healthy human individuals. Study results and limitations: Sharing of clonotypes among donors was expected to vary with sequencing depth.

Unsorted PBMC DNA underwent sequencing on ten immunoSEQ deep assay plates. Produced via immunoSEQ multiplex PCR; TCRdb's table is partial and in-frame only. Of approximately 500,000 clones listed, about three quarters are singletons. Per germline, CDR1 SNHLY and CDR2 FYNNEI. The V and J ends lost 6 bases and 1 base respectively, with 9 bases between them. The CDR3 consists of 13 residues. Recent acute infections and vaccinations were absent in the healthy HIV-negative adult donors. A few counts support this clone. What it recognizes is unknown. The sample comprised PBMCs. This sequence joins TRBV2 and TRBJ2-5, with D possibly TRBD1 on 6 matching bases. This clonotype was sampled from a woman in her 40s in good health. Some clones in this sample may be carry-over from other donors' samples. CDR3 amino acids: CASSPDSQETQYF. CDR3 in DNA: TGTGCCAGCAGCCCGGACAGCCAAGAGACCCAGTACTTC.